Sequencing of this T cell receptor beta chain was carried out in a study of cytomegalovirus exposure and HLA in healthy donors. General study findings and limits: Productive rates of about 90% or about 30% were seen for most TCR beta V segments in an earlier analysis. An ancestry cluster, one associated with Asian ancestry, reportedly showed fewer N-insertions than the approximately 670-donor mean in a later analysis. Across donors, presence/absence analyses took sequencing depth to be roughly uniform.

Unrecorded immune exposures were likely, despite nominal health at sampling. Points on this clone: The antigen remains unidentified.

Germline V gives CDR1 SGHRS, CDR2 YFSETQ. V lost 4 bases to trimming and J lost 0 bases, with 14 bases between them. The CDR3 contains 16 residues. Both 60 Vbeta primers and 13 Jbeta primers went into the PCR. Clones were sequenced by immunoSEQ multiplex PCR, and TCRdb holds only the in-frame ones, with some missing. The sample includes roughly 82,000 clones, 72% seen only once; the top ten take around 10%. The TCR originated in a woman aged 40-49 years in good health and CMV-seropositive. V is TRBV5-1 and J is TRBJ1-3; D not certain. The sequenced sample was PBMCs. In nucleotides, the CDR3 is TGCGCCAGCAGCGCCAAACAGTCAAGCTCTGGAAACACCATATATTTT. Its protein is CASSAKQSSSGNTIYF.